This T cell receptor (beta chain) comes out of a study of blood T cell repertoires in COVID-19. Study background: Some COVID-19 samples were acute and others convalescent; all came from the United States, Italy and Spain. T cells, B-cell-depleted T cells, or PBMCs provided the cDNA or gDNA that served as material.

Per the germline V gene, CDR1 is SEHNR and CDR2 is FQNEAQ (reference sequence). CDR3 length: 14 amino acids. V lost 2 bases to trimming and J lost 5 bases, with 10 bases between them. Original methodology: Reference gene primer amplification in the assay estimated nucleated cell counts. Assay used: immunoSEQ multiplex PCR; TCRdb lists only in-frame clones, some missing. V and J calls and clone size are given by that table; D and trimming were obtained from the DNA. The data hold about 190,000 clones, with approximately 86% observed a single time. The sequencing sample was made of peripheral blood. The chain recombines TRBV7-9 with TRBJ2-1; maybe TRBD1 (5 bases). This sequence originates from a man aged 40-50 years with active or convalescent COVID-19. The CDR3 nucleotides read TGTGCCAGCAGCTTACAGGGATTACACAATGAGCAGTTCTTC. Its protein is CASSLQGLHNEQFF.